These 2 T cell receptor beta chains originate from one sample sequenced in a study of CD8 T cells in Susac syndrome. Reverse transcription used about 0.45 to 1 ug RNA and random hexamers. A single record per CDR3 protein comes from TCRdb applying MiXCR to the immunoSEQ multiplex PCR reads. The sample shows approximately 160,000 distinct CDR3 sequences, approximately 90% of them seen only once. The sample comprised CD4+ T cells from PBMCs. The receptors here all came from a human donor in good health.

The chain joins TRBV6-2 or TRBV6-3 to TRBJ2-5; D not resolved. V lost 3 bases and J lost 2, with 10 bases in between. The CDR3 totals 14 residues. The V gene's germline CDR1 is MNHEY and CDR2 SVGEGT. CDR3 in DNA: TGTGCCAGCAGTTATTTGGAACAGCAAGAGACCCAGTACTTC. Translation gives CASSYLEQQETQYF.

The gene calls are TRBV28 and TRBJ2-2; D not resolved. The CDR3 loop spans 13 amino acids. Trimming took off 3 bases at V and 2 bases at J, with 4 bases between the two ends. Germline V gene lookup returns CDR1 MDHEN and CDR2 SYDVKM. CDR3 nucleotides: TGTGCCAGCAGTTTTATAAACACCGGGGAGCTGTTTTTT. Translated, it gives CASSFINTGELFF.